The 2 T cell receptor beta chains presented below share a single source sample, sequenced in a study of cytomegalovirus exposure and HLA in healthy donors. Only in-frame clones appear in the TCRdb table, and some are missing; sequencing was by immunoSEQ multiplex PCR. The sample contains about 220,000 clones, approximately 88% of which appear only once. Sequencing was carried out using PBMCs. The receptor set was obtained from a woman in her 30s in good health and CMV-seropositive.

This clone was seen just once. The chain couples TRBV11-2 to TRBJ1-1; D is undetermined. Trimming left V 4 bases short and J 7 bases short, with 13 bases between. The CDR3 spans 13 residues. Germline V lookup: CDR1 SGHAT, CDR2 FQNNGV. The CDR3 protein is CASSSYNFYEAFF. CDR3 in DNA: TGTGCCAGCAGCTCCTACAATTTTTATGAAGCTTTCTTT.

The chain couples TRBV7-2 to TRBJ1-2; the D is unclear. The ends were cut back, 0 bases at V and 2 bases at J, with 7 bases in the middle. The CDR3 is made up of 14 amino acids. Germline V gene sequence: CDR1 SGHTA, CDR2 FQGNSA. CDR3 DNA: TGTGCCAGCAGCTTAGCGGTTTTGAACTATGGCTACACCTTC. Protein: CASSLAVLNYGYTF.